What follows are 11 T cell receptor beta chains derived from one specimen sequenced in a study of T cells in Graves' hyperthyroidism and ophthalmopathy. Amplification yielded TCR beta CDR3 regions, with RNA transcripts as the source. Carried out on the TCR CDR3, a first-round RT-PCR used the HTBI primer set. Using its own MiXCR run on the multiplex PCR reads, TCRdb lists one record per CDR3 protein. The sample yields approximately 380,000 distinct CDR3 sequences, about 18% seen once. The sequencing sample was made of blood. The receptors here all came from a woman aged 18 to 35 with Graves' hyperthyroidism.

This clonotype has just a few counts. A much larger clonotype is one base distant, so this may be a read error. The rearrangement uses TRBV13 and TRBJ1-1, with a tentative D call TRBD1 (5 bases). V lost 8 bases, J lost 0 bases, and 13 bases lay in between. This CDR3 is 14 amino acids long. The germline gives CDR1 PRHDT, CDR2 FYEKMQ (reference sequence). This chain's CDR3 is CASGSKGMNTEAFF. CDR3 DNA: TGTGCCAGCGGCTCAAAGGGGATGAACACTGAAGCTTTCTTT.

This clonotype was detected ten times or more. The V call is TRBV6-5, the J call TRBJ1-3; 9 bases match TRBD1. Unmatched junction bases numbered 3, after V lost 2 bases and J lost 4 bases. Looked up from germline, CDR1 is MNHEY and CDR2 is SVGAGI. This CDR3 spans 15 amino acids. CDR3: CASSYGTGYGNTIYF. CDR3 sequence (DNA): TGTGCCAGCAGTTACGGGACAGGGTACGGAAACACCATATATTTT.

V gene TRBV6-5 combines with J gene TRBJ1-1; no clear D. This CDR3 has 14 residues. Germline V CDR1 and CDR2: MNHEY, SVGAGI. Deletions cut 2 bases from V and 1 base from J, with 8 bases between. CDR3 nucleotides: TGTGCCAGCAGTTACGCCGAGGGGAACACTGAAGCTTTCTTT. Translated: CASSYAEGNTEAFF.

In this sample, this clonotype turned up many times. The CDR3 DNA follows: TGTGCCAGCAGTGAAGCGCTTAGGACAGATGGCTATGGCTACACCTTC. Residues: CASSEALRTDGYGYTF. V is TRBV6-1 and J is TRBJ1-2, with D tentatively TRBD1 (6 bases). Trimming removed 0 bases at V and 4 bases at J, with 15 bases between. Germline CDR1 reads MNHNS; CDR2 reads SASEGT. This CDR3 has 16 amino acids.

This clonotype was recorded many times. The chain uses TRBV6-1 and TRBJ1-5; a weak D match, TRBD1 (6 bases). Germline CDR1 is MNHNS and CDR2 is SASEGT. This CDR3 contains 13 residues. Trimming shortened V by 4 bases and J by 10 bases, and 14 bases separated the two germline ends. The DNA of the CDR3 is TGTGCCAGCAGTGGGGGGGGGCGCGATCCCCAGCATTTT. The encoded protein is CASSGGGRDPQHF.

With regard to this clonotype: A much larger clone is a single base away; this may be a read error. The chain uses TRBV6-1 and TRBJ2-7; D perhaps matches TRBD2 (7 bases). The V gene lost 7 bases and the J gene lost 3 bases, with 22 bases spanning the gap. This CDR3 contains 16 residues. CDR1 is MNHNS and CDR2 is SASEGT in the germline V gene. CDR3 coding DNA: TGTGCCAGCACCCTAAGGGGGGGGGTGTCCTACTACGAGCAGTACGTC. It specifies CASTLRGGVSYYEQYV.

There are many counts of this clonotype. The CDR3 spells CSAIVQGWNTEAFF. The CDR3 bases are TGCAGCGCGATCGTACAGGGTTGGAACACTGAAGCTTTCTTT. This chain links TRBV29-1 with TRBJ1-1, with a weak D call TRBD1 (6 bases). V shed 7 bases and J shed 1 base, with 16 bases lying between them. The V gene's germline CDR1 is SQVTM and CDR2 ANQGSEA. The CDR3 has 14 residues.

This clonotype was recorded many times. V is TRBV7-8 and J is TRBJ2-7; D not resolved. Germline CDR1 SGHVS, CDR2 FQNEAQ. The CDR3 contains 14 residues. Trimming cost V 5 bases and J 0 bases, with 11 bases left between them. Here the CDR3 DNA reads TGTGCCAGCAGCGGACGCCGCAGCTCCTACGAGCAGTACTTC. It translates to CASSGRRSSYEQYF. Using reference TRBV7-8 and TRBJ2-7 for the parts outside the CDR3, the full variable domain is GAGVSQSPRYKVAKRGQDVALRCDPISGHVSLFWYQQALGQGPEFLTYFQNEAQLDKSGLPSDRFFAERPEGSVSTLKIQRTQQEDSAVYLCASSGRRSSYEQYFGPGTRLTVT.

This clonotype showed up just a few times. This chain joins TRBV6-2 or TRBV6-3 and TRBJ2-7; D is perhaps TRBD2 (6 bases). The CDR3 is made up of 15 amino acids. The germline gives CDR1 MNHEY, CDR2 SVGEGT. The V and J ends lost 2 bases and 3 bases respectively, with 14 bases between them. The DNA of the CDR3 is TGTGCCAGCAGTTACGCGGGACGGGAGAGCTACGAGCAGTACTTC. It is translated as CASSYAGRESYEQYF.

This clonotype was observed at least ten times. The CDR3 DNA follows: TGTGCCAGCGCAAACAGGGGCGGCTATGGCTACACCTTC. The encoded protein is CASANRGGYGYTF. This chain connects TRBV12-3 or TRBV12-4 to TRBJ1-2, with 7 bases identical to TRBD1. V lost 8 bases, J lost 4 bases, and 7 bases stayed unmatched. CDR3 length equals 13 residues.

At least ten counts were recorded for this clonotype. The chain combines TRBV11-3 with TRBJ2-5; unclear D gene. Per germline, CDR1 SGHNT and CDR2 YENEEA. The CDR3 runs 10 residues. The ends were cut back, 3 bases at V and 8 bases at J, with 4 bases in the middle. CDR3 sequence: CASSFSTQYF. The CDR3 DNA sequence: TGTGCCAGCAGCTTCTCAACCCAGTACTTC.